This entry lists 29 T cell receptor beta chains sequenced from one sample in a study of tumor-infiltrating lymphocytes in oesophageal squamous cell carcinoma. TCRdb analysed the PCR reads with MiXCR anew, one entry per CDR3 protein. The sample yields 15,000 to 20,000 distinct CDR3 sequences, 35% to 45% seen once. The sequenced sample was esophageal tumor tissue. These receptors came from a male donor with esophageal squamous cell carcinoma.

This clonotype occurred once. V usage is TRBV20-1 and J usage is TRBJ1-1; no clear D. CDR1 and CDR2 (germline): DFQATT, SNEGSKA (reference sequence). The CDR3 is made up of 12 amino acids. V dropped 1 base and J dropped 2 bases, with 5 bases sitting between them. The CDR3, as DNA: TGCAGTGCTAGAGGGCAAAACACTGAAGCTTTCTTT. It yields the protein CSARGQNTEAFF.

In its sample, this clonotype was seen many times. This sequence joins TRBV19 and TRBJ2-6; TRBD1 matches 10 bases. The CDR3 runs 17 residues. The trim removed 8 bases at V and 2 bases at J, leaving 9 bases unmatched. Per germline, CDR1 LNHDA and CDR2 SQIVND (reference sequence). For the CDR3, the DNA is TGTGCCAGTGACGGGGGACAGGGGCTAACTGGGGCCAACGTCCTGACTTTC. Its translation is CASDGGQGLTGANVLTF. The whole variable domain, filled in from reference TRBV19 and TRBJ2-6, reads DGGITQSPKYLFRKEGQNVTLSCEQNLNHDAMYWYRQDPGQGLRLIYYSQIVNDFQKGDIAEGYSVSREKKESFPLTVTSAQKNPTAFYLCASDGGQGLTGANVLTFGAGSRLTVL.

The V call is TRBV7-2, the J call TRBJ2-1; D perhaps matches TRBD2 (7 bases). The CDR3 extends over 16 amino acids. V lost 0 bases, J lost 4 bases, and 13 bases lay in between. Germline loops: CDR1 SGHTA, CDR2 FQGNSA. DNA for the CDR3: TGTGCCAGCAGCTTAGCCGCGGGGGCGGCTTACAATGAGCAGTTCTTC. As protein: CASSLAAGAAYNEQFF.

The V gene is TRBV12-3 or TRBV12-4, the J gene TRBJ1-5; maybe TRBD1 (5 bases). Trimming took off 3 bases at V and 6 bases at J, with 9 bases between the two ends. The CDR3 has 13 amino acids. This chain's CDR3 is CASSLGGGQPQHF. The CDR3 nucleotides are TGTGCCAGCAGTTTGGGGGGGGGTCAGCCCCAGCATTTT.

Points on this clonotype: Possible read error: a much larger clone is one base away. This sequence joins TRBV5-1 and TRBJ2-2; 7 bases map to TRBD1. Germline CDR1 and CDR2: SGHRS and YFSETQ. J lost 3 bases, V lost 3 bases, and 5 bases had no gene match. CDR3 length: 15 amino acids. CDR3 DNA sequence: TGCGCCAGCAGCTGGGAACAGGGGTACACCGGGGAGCTGTTTTTT. It codes for CASSWEQGYTGELFF.

This clonotype has ten or more counts. The rearrangement links TRBV6-9 to TRBJ1-6; the match to TRBD1 covers 9 bases. V lost 6 bases, J lost 0 bases, and 12 bases stayed unmatched. This CDR3 has 19 amino acids. Germline-derived CDR1 and CDR2 are MNHGY and SVAAGI. The DNA of the CDR3 is TGTGCCAGCAGGGAAGTACAGGGGGCCAAAAACTCCTATAATTCACCCCTCCACTTT. Translated, it gives CASREVQGAKNSYNSPLHF.

Comment on this clonotype: This may stem from a read error, because a much larger clone lies one nucleotide away. CDR3 nucleotide sequence: TGCGCCAGCAGCATGTCCGGGGTGCCATTGCCCTACGAGCAGTTCTTC. Protein product: CASSMSGVPLPYEQFF. V and J are TRBV4-1 and TRBJ2-7, with a tentative D call TRBD2 (5 bases). The DNA matches TRBJ2-1 better at its end, which makes the J call doubtful. The CDR3 is 16 amino acids. Germline CDR1 MGHRA, CDR2 YSYEKL.

The genes are TRBV7-3 and TRBJ2-3; 14 bases agree with TRBD2. The closer fit of TRBJ2-5 to the DNA end suggests the J call may be wrong. CDR3 length equals 15 residues. Germline V gene lookup returns CDR1 SGHTA and CDR2 FQGTGA. CDR3 in amino acids: CASSLRLAGGGTQYF. The CDR3 nucleotides are TGTGCCAGCAGCCTCAGACTAGCGGGAGGGGGGACCCAGTACTTC.

The CDR3 is CASSLGSAGARTDTQYF. In DNA form, the CDR3 reads TGTGCCAGCAGCTTAGGTTCCGCGGGAGCCCGCACAGATACGCAGTATTTT. The chain is built from TRBV7-9 and TRBJ2-3, with 7 bases lining up with TRBD2. This CDR3 is 17 amino acids long. Per germline, CDR1 SEHNR and CDR2 FQNEAQ (reference sequence). The junction had 8 bases not matched to a gene; V was cut back by 1 base and J by 1 base. The complete variable domain, with remaining parts taken from reference TRBV7-9 and TRBJ2-3, reads DTGVSQNPRHKITKRGQNVTFRCDPISEHNRLYWYRQTLGQGPEFLTYFQNEAQLEKSRLLSDRFSAERPKGSFSTLEIQRTEQGDSAMYLCASSLGSAGARTDTQYFGPGTRLTVL.

This clonotype rates as medium-sized (0.01 to 0.1%). J is TRBJ2-3 and V is TRBV7-3; 7 bases are a match to TRBD2. This CDR3 has 15 residues. J gave up 3 bases and V 3 bases, and 6 bases lay outside the gene matches. Germline CDR1 and CDR2: SGHTA and FQGTGA. CDR3 sequence reads: CASSLTSYGTDTQYF. In DNA form, the CDR3 reads TGTGCCAGCAGCTTGACTAGCTATGGGACAGATACGCAGTATTTT.

This chain uses TRBV7-2 with TRBJ2-1; 9 bases are shared with TRBD2. The J call may be mistaken, given a closer DNA end match to TRBJ2-7. CDR3 length equals 14 residues. Germline loops: CDR1 SGHTA, CDR2 FQGNSA. CDR3 in amino acids: CASSSTSGSYEQYF. The CDR3 DNA is TGTGCCAGCAGCTCGACTAGCGGCTCCTACGAGCAGTACTTC.

This clonotype came up many times. The chain is built from TRBV11-2 and TRBJ1-1; D is unclear. The CDR3 is made up of 13 amino acids. Trimming took 1 base from V and 7 from J, leaving 10 bases between them. Germline V CDR1 and CDR2: SGHAT, FQNNGV. CDR3 nucleotide sequence: TGTGCCAGCAGCTTAGGGTCGGCGCTTGAAGCTTTCTTT. As protein: CASSLGSALEAFF.

This chain connects TRBV7-6 to TRBJ2-3; 9 positions agree with TRBD2. Trimming removed 7 bases from V and 6 bases from J; junction bases left unmatched: 14. Germline loops: CDR1 SGHVS, CDR2 FNYEAQ. This CDR3 contains 16 residues. The CDR3 region is CASTLGSGRSGDTQYF. CDR3 sequence (DNA): TGTGCCAGCACCCTTGGTAGCGGGAGATCTGGGGATACGCAGTATTTT.

A note on this clonotype: A much larger clone lies one base from this, so it may be a read error. V and J are TRBV12-3 or TRBV12-4 and TRBJ2-1, with D unclear. The end of the DNA fits TRBJ2-7 better, so the J call may be wrong. The CDR3 has 15 amino acids. CDR3 nucleotide sequence: TGTGCCAGCAGTTTTAATCTAGGGAACTACAATGAGCAGTACTTC. This gives the protein CASSFNLGNYNEQYF.

J is TRBJ2-5 and V is TRBV7-2; TRBD1 matches 8 bases. The ends lost 5 bases at V and 5 bases at J; junction bases unmatched: 13. This CDR3 has 16 amino acids. The germline V gene has CDR1 SGHTA and CDR2 FQGNSA. This chain's CDR3 is CASSRLPGQGWETQYF. DNA for the CDR3: TGTGCCAGCAGCCGACTCCCAGGACAGGGTTGGGAGACCCAGTACTTC.

The sample holds many counts of this clonotype. The rearrangement joins TRBV28 to TRBJ1-2; TRBD1 agrees at 7 bases. The V and J ends lost 3 bases and 6 bases, in that order; junction bases with no gene match: 7. This CDR3 comprises 14 residues. Germline V gene data show CDR1 as MDHEN and CDR2 as SYDVKM. The CDR3 region has the DNA TGTGCCAGCAGTTTTGAGGGGGCGCAAGATGGCTACACCTTC. The encoded protein is CASSFEGAQDGYTF.

This clonotype was counted ten times or more. The chain links TRBV6-6 to TRBJ2-3, with D maybe TRBD2 (5 bases). CDR3 length equals 14 residues. Germline V gives CDR1 MNHNY, CDR2 SVGAGI (reference sequence). With 0 bases removed from V and 1 base from J, the gap between germline ends came to 5 bases. The CDR3 reads CASSYSRGTDTQYF. CDR3 coding DNA: TGTGCCAGCAGTTACTCGAGGGGCACAGATACGCAGTATTTT.

This rearrangement joins TRBV9 to TRBJ2-5, with 8 bases that match TRBD1. The end of the DNA aligns better with TRBJ2-7, so the J call may be wrong. This CDR3 region has 14 residues. CDR1 SGDLS and CDR2 YYNGEE come from the germline V gene. The CDR3 loop reads CASSVGGQDYEQYF. The CDR3 nucleotides read TGTGCCAGCAGCGTAGGGGGACAGGACTACGAGCAGTACTTC.

This clonotype was seen ten or more times. The gene calls are TRBV27 and TRBJ2-5; 10 nucleotides line up with TRBD1. The V gene's germline CDR1 is MNHEY and CDR2 SMNVEV (reference sequence). The ends lost 5 bases at V and 5 bases at J; junction bases unmatched: 5. This CDR3 has 14 amino acids. CDR3 protein: CASSATGGAETQYF. The CDR3 nucleotides are TGTGCCAGCAGTGCGACAGGGGGCGCGGAGACCCAGTACTTC.

The V gene is TRBV5-6, the J gene TRBJ2-7; 11 bases match TRBD2. The CDR3 contains 14 residues. Germline CDR1 reads SGHDT; CDR2 reads YYEEEE. Trimming cost V 3 bases and J 3 bases; bases outside gene matches: 2. The CDR3 loop reads CASSSGTSGYEQYF. CDR3 nucleotide sequence: TGTGCCAGCAGCTCGGGGACTAGCGGCTACGAGCAGTACTTC.

The chain combines TRBV10-1 with TRBJ1-2, with TRBD1 as a possible D gene (5 bases). This CDR3 has 13 amino acids. V was pared by 5 bases and J by 7 bases, with 14 bases between. Per germline, CDR1 WNHNN and CDR2 SYGVQD (reference sequence). The CDR3 protein is CASSPSRASGYTF. The CDR3 DNA reads TGCGCCAGCAGTCCATCCAGGGCTAGTGGCTACACCTTC.

This clonotype turned up a few times. The genes are TRBV7-6 and TRBJ2-5, with a weak D call TRBD1 (5 bases). The DNA matches TRBJ2-1 better at its end, which makes the J call doubtful. This CDR3 is built from 14 residues. The germline V gene encodes CDR1 SGHVS and CDR2 FNYEAQ. The CDR3 sequence: CASSLFGDRGEQFF. DNA for the CDR3: TGTGCCAGCAGCTTATTTGGGGATAGGGGTGAGCAGTTCTTC.

The chain carries TRBV7-6 and TRBJ2-5; no clear D gene. Near its end, the DNA agrees better with TRBJ2-3, so the J call may be wrong. Germline V lookup: CDR1 SGHVS, CDR2 FNYEAQ. The CDR3 contains 14 residues. CDR3 sequence reads: CASSLALTADTQYF. The CDR3 nucleotides read TGTGCCAGCAGCTTAGCGTTGACGGCAGATACGCAGTATTTT.

The table lists this clonotype with many counts. The chain employs TRBV28 and TRBJ1-2; D gene uncertain. The CDR3 consists of 13 residues. The germline CDR1 and CDR2 sequences are MDHEN and SYDVKM. V was clipped by 4 bases and J by 7 bases, with 13 bases between them. The CDR3, as DNA: TGTGCCAGCAGTTCTGTTGGTATCGGTGGCTACACCTTC. Its translation is CASSSVGIGGYTF.

This clonotype was seen repeatedly, ten times or more. Given a much more abundant clone one base away, this may be a read error. The V call is TRBV11-2, the J call TRBJ2-7, with 8 bases that match TRBD2. From germline, CDR1 is SGHAT and CDR2 FQNNGV. CDR3 length equals 15 residues. J gave up 7 bases and V 7 bases, and 15 bases lay outside the gene matches. The CDR3 coding sequence is TGTGCCAGCAAGGGAGGGCGGGGGGACTACAATGAGCAGTACTTC. This sequence encodes CASKGGRGDYNEQYF. The whole variable domain, remainder taken from reference TRBV11-2 and TRBJ2-7, is EAGVAQSPRYKIIEKRQSVAFWCNPISGHATLYWYQQILGQGPKLLIQFQNNGVVDDSQLPKDRFSAERLKGVDSTLKIQPAKLEDSAVYLCASKGGRGDYNEQYFGPGTRLTVT.

This chain connects TRBV7-2 to TRBJ2-3, with 9 nucleotides matching TRBD2. The tail of the sequence fits TRBJ2-4 better, so the J call may be wrong. The CDR3 is made up of 16 amino acids. Per the germline V gene, CDR1 is SGHTA and CDR2 is FQGNSA. CDR3 coding DNA: TGTGCCAGCAGCCTCCAGGGCGGGAGGGCGGCGGACATTCAGTACTTC. Translation: CASSLQGGRAADIQYF.

This clonotype was seen only a few times. This sequence joins TRBV7-3 and TRBJ2-5, with TRBD2 matching 7 bases. The DNA end is more similar to TRBJ2-1, so the J call may be wrong. This CDR3 is built from 15 residues. The germline CDR1 and CDR2 sequences are SGHTA and FQGTGA. CDR3 nucleotide sequence: TGTGCCAGCAGCTTATCTAGCGGCAGCGGGGATGAGCAGTTCTTC. Translating it yields CASSLSSGSGDEQFF.

This clonotype was seen many times. J is TRBJ2-3 and V is TRBV10-3; D gene uncertain. This CDR3 is 15 amino acids long. CDR1 and CDR2 (germline): ENHRY, SYGVKD. Deletions cut 6 bases from V and 0 bases from J, with 13 bases between. The CDR3 spells CAIRPIGGSTDTQYF. CDR3 in DNA: TGTGCCATCAGGCCCATAGGCGGTAGCACAGATACGCAGTATTTT.

A single count supports this clonotype. The chain carries TRBV7-2 and TRBJ2-3, with D perhaps assigned TRBD1 or TRBD2 (5 bases each). CDR1 SGHTA and CDR2 FQGNSA come from the germline V gene. The CDR3 has 17 amino acids. The germline V and J ends were trimmed by 1 base and 1 base, with 15 bases remaining between them. CDR3: CASSLGLLGDRTDTQYF. In nucleotides, the CDR3 is TGTGCCAGCAGCTTAGGGTTGTTGGGGGATCGCACAGATACGCAGTATTTT.